Detailed here is one T cell receptor beta chain. The antigen remains unidentified. The data were obtained in a study of T cells in tumors after PD-1 blockade. Study-wide background: Each patient got pembrolizumab 200 mg every 3 weeks or cemiplimab 350 mg every 2 weeks. General study points: Among squamous cell carcinoma expanded CD8+ clones, approximately 52% of exhausted ones versus 29% of others were novel.

Sequencing was performed with immunoSEQ multiplex PCR; in TCRdb, only in-frame clones are kept and a portion is missing. The data hold about 13,000 clones, with around 60% observed a single time. Germline assignment: CDR1 PRHDT and CDR2 FYEKMQ (reference sequence). The CDR3 is 14 amino acids. Between the trimmed V and J ends, which lost 3 bases and 0 bases, there was a span of 9 bases. Tumor biopsies came from the same primary tumor site before and after PD-1 blockade. The material sequenced was tumor tissue, taken before anti-PD-1 treatment. The receptor was derived from a human donor with cutaneous squamous cell carcinoma. This chain connects TRBV13 to TRBJ2-7, with TRBD2 as a possible D gene (6 bases). The CDR3 here is CASSFRGTSYEQYF. DNA of the CDR3: TGTGCCAGCAGCTTTCGGGGGACCTCCTACGAGCAGTACTTC.